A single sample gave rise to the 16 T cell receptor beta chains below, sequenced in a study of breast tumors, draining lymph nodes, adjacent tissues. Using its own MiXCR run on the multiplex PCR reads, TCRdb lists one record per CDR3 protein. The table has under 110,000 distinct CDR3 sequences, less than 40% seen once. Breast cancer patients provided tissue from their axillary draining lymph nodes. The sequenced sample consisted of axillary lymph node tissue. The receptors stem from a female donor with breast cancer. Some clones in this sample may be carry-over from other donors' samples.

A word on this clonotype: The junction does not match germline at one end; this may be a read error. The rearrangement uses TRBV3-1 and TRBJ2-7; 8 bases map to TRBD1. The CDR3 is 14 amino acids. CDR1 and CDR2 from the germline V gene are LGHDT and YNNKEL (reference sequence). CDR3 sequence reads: CASSQETGGFEQYF. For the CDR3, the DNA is TGCGCCAGCAGCCAAGAAACAGGGGGATTCGAGCAGTACTTC.

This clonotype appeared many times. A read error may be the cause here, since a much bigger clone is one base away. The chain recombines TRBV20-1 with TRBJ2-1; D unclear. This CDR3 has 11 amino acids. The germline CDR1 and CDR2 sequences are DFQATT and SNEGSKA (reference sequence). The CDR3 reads CSARDHPEQSF. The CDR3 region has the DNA TGCAGTGCTAGAGATCACCCTGAGCAGTCCTTC.

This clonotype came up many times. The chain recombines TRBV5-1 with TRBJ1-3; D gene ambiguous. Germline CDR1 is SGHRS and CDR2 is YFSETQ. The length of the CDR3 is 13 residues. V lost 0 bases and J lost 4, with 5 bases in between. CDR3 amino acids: CASSLDRGNTIYF. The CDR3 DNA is TGCGCCAGCAGCTTGGATCGAGGAAACACCATATATTTT. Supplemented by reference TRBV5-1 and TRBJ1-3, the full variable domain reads KAGVTQTPRYLIKTRGQQVTLSCSPISGHRSVSWYQQTPGQGLQFLFEYFSETQRNKGNFPGRFSGRQFSNSRSEMNVSTLELGDSALYLCASSLDRGNTIYFGEGSWLTVV.

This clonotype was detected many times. CDR3 bases: TGTGCCAGCAGCTTGACGCTAGCGGGGGGACACACCGGGGAGCTGTTTTTT. Translation gives CASSLTLAGGHTGELFF. The chain couples TRBV5-8 to TRBJ2-2; 11 nucleotides agree with TRBD2. The CDR3 consists of 17 residues. Germline V gene data show CDR1 as SGHTS and CDR2 as YDEGEE. Trimming at V came to 1 base and at J to 3 bases, leaving 5 bases not matched to a gene.

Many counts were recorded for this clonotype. CDR3 residues: CASREGVFGPNTGELFF. In DNA, the CDR3 is TGTGCCAGCAGGGAAGGAGTCTTTGGCCCGAACACCGGGGAGCTGTTTTTT. The chain employs TRBV5-4 and TRBJ2-2; D gene uncertain. The V gene's germline CDR1 is SGHNT and CDR2 YYREEE (reference sequence). The CDR3 extends over 17 amino acids. Trimming shortened V by 5 bases and J by 0 bases, and 17 bases separated the two germline ends.

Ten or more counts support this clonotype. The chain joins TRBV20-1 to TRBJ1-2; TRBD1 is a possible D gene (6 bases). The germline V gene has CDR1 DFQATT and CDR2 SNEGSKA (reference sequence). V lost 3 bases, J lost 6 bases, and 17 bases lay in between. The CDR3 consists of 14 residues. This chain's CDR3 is CSASATRGDDGYTF. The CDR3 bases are TGCAGTGCTAGCGCCACCAGGGGTGATGATGGCTACACCTTC.

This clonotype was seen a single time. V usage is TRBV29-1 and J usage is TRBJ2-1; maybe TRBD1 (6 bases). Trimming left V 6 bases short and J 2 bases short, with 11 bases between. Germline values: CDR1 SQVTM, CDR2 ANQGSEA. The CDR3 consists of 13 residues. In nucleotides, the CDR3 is TGCAGCGTGCCCAGGGGCCCCTACAATGAGCAGTTCTTC. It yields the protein CSVPRGPYNEQFF.

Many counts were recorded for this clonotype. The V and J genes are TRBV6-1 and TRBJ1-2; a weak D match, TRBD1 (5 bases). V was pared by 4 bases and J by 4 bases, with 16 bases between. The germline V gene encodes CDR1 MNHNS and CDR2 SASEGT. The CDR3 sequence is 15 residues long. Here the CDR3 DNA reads TGTGCCAGCAGTGTAGACAGCGGGACCTTCTATGGCTACACCTTC. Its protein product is CASSVDSGTFYGYTF.

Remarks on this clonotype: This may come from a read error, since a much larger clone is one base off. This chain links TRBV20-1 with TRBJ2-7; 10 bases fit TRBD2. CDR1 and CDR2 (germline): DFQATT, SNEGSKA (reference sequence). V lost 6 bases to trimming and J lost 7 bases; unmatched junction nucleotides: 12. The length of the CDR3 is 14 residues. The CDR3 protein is CSASGSSGSAEQYF. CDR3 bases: TGCAGTGCCTCTGGTTCTAGCGGGAGCGCGGAGCAGTACTTC.

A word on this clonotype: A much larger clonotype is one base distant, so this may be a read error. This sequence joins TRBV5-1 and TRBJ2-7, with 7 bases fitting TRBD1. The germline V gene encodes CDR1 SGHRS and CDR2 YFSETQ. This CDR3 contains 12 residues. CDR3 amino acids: CASSQGVDEHHF. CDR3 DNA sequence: TGCGCCAGCAGCCAGGGGGTGGACGAGCACCACTTC. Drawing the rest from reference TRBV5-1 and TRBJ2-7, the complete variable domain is KAGVTQTPRYLIKTRGQQVTLSCSPISGHRSVSWYQQTPGQGLQFLFEYFSETQRNKGNFPGRFSGRQFSNSRSEMNVSTLELGDSALYLCASSQGVDEHHFGPGTRLTVT.

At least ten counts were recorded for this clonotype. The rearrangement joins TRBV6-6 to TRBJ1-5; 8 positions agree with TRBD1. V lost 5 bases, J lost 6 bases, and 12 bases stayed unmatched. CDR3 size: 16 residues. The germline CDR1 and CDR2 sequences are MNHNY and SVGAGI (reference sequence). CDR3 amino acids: CASSHLSRGRSQPQHF. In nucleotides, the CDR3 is TGTGCCAGCAGTCACCTCTCCAGGGGGCGAAGTCAGCCCCAGCATTTT.

CDR3 nucleotide sequence: TGTGCCAGCAGTGGCGACCGAGGACGTTCCGGGGAGCTGTTTTTT. Translating it yields CASSGDRGRSGELFF. This chain uses TRBV12-3 or TRBV12-4 with TRBJ2-2; no clear D. Trimming pared 5 bases from V and 6 bases from J, leaving 16 bases between. The CDR3 has 15 residues.

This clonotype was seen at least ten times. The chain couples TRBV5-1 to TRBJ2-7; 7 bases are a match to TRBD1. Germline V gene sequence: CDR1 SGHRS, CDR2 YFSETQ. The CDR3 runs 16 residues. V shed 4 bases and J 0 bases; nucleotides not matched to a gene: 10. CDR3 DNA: TGCGCCAGCAGCGCGGACAGGTTTGGGAGCTCCTACGAGCAGTACTTC. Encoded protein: CASSADRFGSSYEQYF.

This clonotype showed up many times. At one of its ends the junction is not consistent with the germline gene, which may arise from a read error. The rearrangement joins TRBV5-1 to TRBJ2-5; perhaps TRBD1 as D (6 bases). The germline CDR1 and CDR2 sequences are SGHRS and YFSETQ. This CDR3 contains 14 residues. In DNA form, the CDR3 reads TGCGCCAGCAGCTTGGGACAGGTGCAAGACACCCAGTACTTC. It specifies CASSLGQVQDTQYF.

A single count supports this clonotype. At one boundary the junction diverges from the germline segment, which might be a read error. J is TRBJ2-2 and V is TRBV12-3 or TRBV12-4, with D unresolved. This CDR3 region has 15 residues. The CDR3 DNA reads TGCGCCAGCAGTTTCACCGGACCGAACACCGGGGAGCTGTTTTTT. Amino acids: CASSFTGPNTGELFF.

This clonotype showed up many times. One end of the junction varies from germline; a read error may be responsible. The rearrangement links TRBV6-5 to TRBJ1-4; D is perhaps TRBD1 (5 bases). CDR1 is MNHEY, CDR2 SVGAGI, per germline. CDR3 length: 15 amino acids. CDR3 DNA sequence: TGTGCCAGCAGTCACTCTTCGGGGACGGGGGAAAAACTGTTTTTT. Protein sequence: CASSHSSGTGEKLFF.